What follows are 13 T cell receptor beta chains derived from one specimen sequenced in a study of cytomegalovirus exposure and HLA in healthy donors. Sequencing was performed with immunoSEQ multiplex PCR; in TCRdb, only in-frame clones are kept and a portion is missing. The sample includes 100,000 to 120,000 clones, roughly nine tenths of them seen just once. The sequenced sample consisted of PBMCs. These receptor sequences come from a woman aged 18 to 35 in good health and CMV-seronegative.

DNA of the CDR3: TGTGCCAGCAGCTTAGCCCTAGGACAGCGGACCTACGAGCAGTACTTC. Its protein is CASSLALGQRTYEQYF. The chain carries TRBV11-2 and TRBJ2-7; possibly TRBD1 for D (6 bases). The CDR3 runs 16 residues. Trimming left V 1 base short and J 2 bases short, with 15 bases between. Germline loops: CDR1 SGHAT, CDR2 FQNNGV.

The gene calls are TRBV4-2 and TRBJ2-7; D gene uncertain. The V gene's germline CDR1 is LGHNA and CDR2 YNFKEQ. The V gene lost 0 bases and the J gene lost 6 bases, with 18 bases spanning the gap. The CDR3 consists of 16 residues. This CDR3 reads CASSQEVIGARGEQYF. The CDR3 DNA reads TGTGCCAGCAGCCAAGAAGTTATCGGAGCTAGAGGCGAGCAGTACTTC.

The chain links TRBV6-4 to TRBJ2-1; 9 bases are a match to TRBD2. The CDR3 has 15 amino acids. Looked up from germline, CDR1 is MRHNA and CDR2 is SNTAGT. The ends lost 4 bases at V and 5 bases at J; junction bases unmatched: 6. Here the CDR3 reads CASSAVAGAHNEQFF. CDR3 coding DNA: TGTGCCAGCAGTGCGGTAGCGGGGGCTCACAATGAGCAGTTCTTC.

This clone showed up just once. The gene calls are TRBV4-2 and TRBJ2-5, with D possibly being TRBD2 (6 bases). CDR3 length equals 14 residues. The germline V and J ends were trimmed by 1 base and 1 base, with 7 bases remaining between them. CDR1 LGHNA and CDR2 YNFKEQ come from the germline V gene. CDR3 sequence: CASSQGDFQETQYF. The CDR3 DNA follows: TGTGCCAGCAGCCAAGGGGACTTCCAAGAGACCCAGTACTTC.

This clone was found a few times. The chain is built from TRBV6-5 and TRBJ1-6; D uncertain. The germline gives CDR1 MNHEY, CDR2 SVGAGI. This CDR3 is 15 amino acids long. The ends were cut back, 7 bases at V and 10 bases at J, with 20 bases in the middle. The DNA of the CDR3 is TGTGCCAGCAACCCGGGAGTGGACCGCACATCACCCCTCCACTTT. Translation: CASNPGVDRTSPLHF.

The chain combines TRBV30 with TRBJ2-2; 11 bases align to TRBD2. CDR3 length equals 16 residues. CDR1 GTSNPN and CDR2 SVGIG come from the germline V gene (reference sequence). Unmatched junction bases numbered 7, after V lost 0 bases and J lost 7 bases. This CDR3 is CAWSVLSSGRIGELFF. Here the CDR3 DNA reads TGTGCCTGGAGTGTATTGTCTAGCGGGAGGATCGGGGAGCTGTTTTTT.

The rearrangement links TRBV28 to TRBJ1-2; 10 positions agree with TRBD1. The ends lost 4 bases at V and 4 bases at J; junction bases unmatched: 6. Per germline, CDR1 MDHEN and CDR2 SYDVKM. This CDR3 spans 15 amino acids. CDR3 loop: CASSSRDRGTYGYTF. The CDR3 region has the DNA TGTGCCAGCAGTTCGAGGGACAGGGGAACCTATGGCTACACCTTC.

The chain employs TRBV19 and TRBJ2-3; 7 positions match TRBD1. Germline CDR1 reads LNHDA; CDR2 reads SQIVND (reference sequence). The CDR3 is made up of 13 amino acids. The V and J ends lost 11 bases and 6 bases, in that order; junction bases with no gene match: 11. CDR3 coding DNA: TGTGCCTCGCGGACAGGCCCCTATGATACGCAGTATTTT. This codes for CASRTGPYDTQYF.

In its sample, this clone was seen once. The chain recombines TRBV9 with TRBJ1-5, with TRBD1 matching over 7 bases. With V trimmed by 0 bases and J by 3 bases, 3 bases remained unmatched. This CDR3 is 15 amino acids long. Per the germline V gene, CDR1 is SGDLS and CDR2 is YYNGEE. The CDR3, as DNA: TGTGCCAGCAGCGTAGGAGGGGGCAACAATCAGCCCCAGCATTTT. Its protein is CASSVGGGNNQPQHF.

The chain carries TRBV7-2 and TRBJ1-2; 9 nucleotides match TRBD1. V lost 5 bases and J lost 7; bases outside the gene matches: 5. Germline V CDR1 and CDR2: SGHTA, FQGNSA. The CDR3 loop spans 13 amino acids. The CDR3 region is CASSLTGGGGYTF. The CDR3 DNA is TGTGCCAGCAGCCTTACAGGGGGCGGTGGCTACACCTTC.

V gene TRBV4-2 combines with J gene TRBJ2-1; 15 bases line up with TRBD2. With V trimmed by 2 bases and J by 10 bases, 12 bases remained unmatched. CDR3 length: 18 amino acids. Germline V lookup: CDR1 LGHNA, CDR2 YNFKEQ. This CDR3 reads CASSQMPGLAGGPREQFF. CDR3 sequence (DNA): TGTGCCAGCAGCCAAATGCCCGGACTAGCGGGAGGGCCTCGCGAGCAGTTCTTC.

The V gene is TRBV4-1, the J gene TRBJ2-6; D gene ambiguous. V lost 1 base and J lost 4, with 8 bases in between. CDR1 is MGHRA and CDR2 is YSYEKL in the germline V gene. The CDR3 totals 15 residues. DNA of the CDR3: TGCGCCAGCAGCCAAGGGCCCACAGGGGCCAACGTCCTGACTTTC. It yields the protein CASSQGPTGANVLTF.

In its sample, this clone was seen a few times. CDR3 loop: CASSSYSTGAQPQHF. The CDR3 DNA is TGTGCCAGCAGTTCCTATTCGACAGGGGCTCAGCCCCAGCATTTT. The J gene is TRBJ1-5, the V gene TRBV28; 8 positions agree with TRBD1. This CDR3 region has 15 residues. With 4 bases clipped from V and 6 bases from J, the junction kept 8 bases outside the gene matches. The germline CDR1 and CDR2 sequences are MDHEN and SYDVKM.